These T cell receptor beta chains were read from a single sample in a study of identical twins. TCRdb independently ran MiXCR on the 5' RACE reads; one entry per CDR3 protein. In the table there are under 900,000 distinct CDR3 sequences, around a sixth of which are singletons. This sample also appeared in a second study, on T cells expressing NK-cell markers.

The material sequenced was PBMCs. The receptors were sampled from a young woman in good health. Both conserved end residues are part of each CDR3. Fields, in order: CDR3 protein, CDR3 DNA, clone size, V gene, D gene, J gene. The D gene is left open where the match is weak. Size is omitted from some rows. Given values are once, few, many or a class for expanded clones.

CDR3: CASSFRGSGTGVNNEQFF
DNA: TGCGCCAGCAGCTTTCGAGGGTCCGGGACAGGGGTAAACAATGAGCAGTTCTTC
size: NA
V: TRBV5-1
D: TRBD1
J: TRBJ2-1

CDR3: CASSFLAGVGETQYF
DNA: TGCGCCAGCAGCTTCCTAGCGGGAGTAGGAGAGACCCAGTACTTC
size: NA
V: TRBV5-1
D: TRBD2
J: TRBJ2-5

CDR3: CASSLSLGGGSNYGYTF
DNA: TGTGCCAGCAGCTTATCCCTGGGCGGAGGGTCGAACTATGGCTACACCTTC
size: few
V: TRBV7-9
D: NA
J: TRBJ1-2

CDR3: CASSATLYQPQHF
DNA: TGTGCCAGCAGTGCAACACTATATCAGCCCCAGCATTTT
size: NA
V: TRBV12-3/TRBV12-4
D: NA
J: TRBJ1-5

CDR3: CASRSPGSMQPQHF
DNA: TGTGCCAGCCGATCTCCGGGGTCGATGCAGCCCCAGCATTTT
size: NA
V: TRBV12-3/TRBV12-4
D: NA
J: TRBJ1-5

CDR3: CASSLLATRGSSEAFF
DNA: TGCGCCAGCAGCTTGCTCGCTACCCGAGGGTCGTCTGAAGCTTTCTTT
size: NA
V: TRBV5-1
D: NA
J: TRBJ1-1

CDR3: CASSLSSTGSYEQYF
DNA: TGTGCCAGCAGTTTATCGAGTACAGGGTCCTACGAGCAGTACTTC
size: NA
V: TRBV27
D: NA
J: TRBJ2-7

CDR3: CASRLGQALAVQYF
DNA: TGTGCCAGCAGACTGGGACAGGCTTTGGCGGTGCAGTACTTC
size: NA
V: TRBV6-1
D: TRBD1
J: TRBJ2-7

CDR3: CASSLGTGGNQPQHF
DNA: TGTGCCAGCAGCTTGGGGACAGGAGGCAATCAGCCCCAGCATTTT
size: many
V: TRBV7-2
D: TRBD1
J: TRBJ1-5

CDR3: CASSVAADNEQFF
DNA: TGTGCCAGCAGCGTAGCGGCAGACAATGAGCAGTTCTTC
size: few
V: TRBV9
D: NA
J: TRBJ2-1

CDR3: CASIDTLGSQPQHF
DNA: TGTGCCAGTATCGACACCTTGGGGAGCCAGCCCCAGCATTTT
size: NA
V: TRBV19
D: NA
J: TRBJ1-5

CDR3: CASSLVALVVANTGELFF
DNA: TGTGCCAGCAGCTTAGTCGCCTTGGTTGTAGCGAACACCGGGGAGCTGTTTTTT
size: few
V: TRBV7-6
D: NA
J: TRBJ2-2

CDR3: CASRISGGKETQYF
DNA: TGTGCCAGCAGGATTAGCGGGGGGAAAGAGACCCAGTACTTC
size: few
V: TRBV12-3/TRBV12-4
D: TRBD2
J: TRBJ2-5

CDR3: CSVPRGGGYGYTF
DNA: TGCAGTGTCCCTAGGGGGGGCGGCTATGGCTACACCTTC
size: NA
V: TRBV20-1
D: NA
J: TRBJ1-2

CDR3: CSVGLTHEQFF
DNA: TGCAGCGTTGGCTTAACCCATGAGCAGTTCTTC
size: NA
V: TRBV29-1
D: NA
J: TRBJ2-1

CDR3: CASSYSPGNTIYF
DNA: TGTGCCAGCAGTTACTCCCCTGGAAACACCATATATTTT
size: once
V: TRBV6-5
D: NA
J: TRBJ1-3

CDR3: CASSPPGFTGYNEQFF
DNA: TGTGCCAGCAGCCCCCCCGGATTTACGGGATACAATGAGCAGTTCTTC
size: NA
V: TRBV5-5
D: NA
J: TRBJ2-1

CDR3: CASSQWKGTGGRADTQYF
DNA: TGTGCCAGCAGCCAATGGAAAGGGACAGGGGGTCGCGCAGATACGCAGTATTTT
size: NA
V: TRBV4-2
D: TRBD1
J: TRBJ2-3

CDR3: CASSQPQRGPSYNEQFF
DNA: TGTGCCAGCAGCCAACCTCAGCGGGGGCCCAGCTACAATGAGCAGTTCTTC
size: NA
V: TRBV7-9
D: TRBD2
J: TRBJ2-1

CDR3: CSAAIAGEVYNEQFF
DNA: TGCAGTGCTGCGATAGCGGGAGAGGTCTACAATGAGCAGTTCTTC
size: NA
V: TRBV20-1
D: TRBD2
J: TRBJ2-1

CDR3: CATSDSRGTQYF
DNA: TGTGCCACCAGTGATTCCAGGGGAACGCAGTATTTT
size: NA
V: TRBV24-1
D: NA
J: TRBJ2-3

CDR3: CASSLGPRTSLTEAFF
DNA: TGTGCCAGCAGCTTAGGACCCCGTACTTCCCTCACTGAAGCTTTCTTT
size: few
V: TRBV7-2
D: NA
J: TRBJ1-1

CDR3: CASSYREGEQFF
DNA: TGTGCCAGCAGTTACAGGGAAGGGGAGCAGTTCTTC
size: few
V: TRBV6-2/TRBV6-3
D: NA
J: TRBJ2-1

CDR3: CASSEVGTTDYEQYF
DNA: TGTGCCAGCAGTGAAGTGGGAACGACGGACTACGAGCAGTACTTC
size: few
V: TRBV6-1
D: NA
J: TRBJ2-7

CDR3: CASSYNRAYEQYF
DNA: TGTGCCAGCAGCTATAACAGGGCCTACGAGCAGTACTTC
size: few
V: TRBV7-9
D: NA
J: TRBJ2-7

CDR3: CASSSIQGPGANVLTF
DNA: TGCGCCAGCAGCTCCATACAGGGTCCTGGGGCCAACGTCCTGACTTTC
size: NA
V: TRBV5-1
D: NA
J: TRBJ2-6

CDR3: CSAGPGLANTGELFF
DNA: TGCAGCGCGGGGCCGGGACTAGCGAACACCGGGGAGCTGTTTTTT
size: NA
V: TRBV29-1
D: TRBD2
J: TRBJ2-2

CDR3: CASSYSKVGGPQPQHF
DNA: TGTGCCAGCAGTTACTCGAAGGTGGGGGGCCCTCAGCCCCAGCATTTT
size: NA
V: TRBV6-5
D: NA
J: TRBJ1-5

CDR3: CSARGIAGGTKKQYF
DNA: TGCAGTGCTAGAGGGATAGCGGGAGGTACGAAAAAGCAGTACTTC
size: few
V: TRBV20-1
D: TRBD2
J: TRBJ2-7

CDR3: CASSLRHGVYNEQFF
DNA: TGCGCCAGCAGCTTACGACACGGAGTATACAATGAGCAGTTCTTC
size: NA
V: TRBV5-1
D: NA
J: TRBJ2-1

CDR3: CASSPFSGAGTQYF
DNA: TGTGCCAGCAGTCCTTTTAGCGGGGCGGGGACCCAGTACTTC
size: NA
V: TRBV25-1
D: TRBD2
J: TRBJ2-5

CDR3: CASSSPKTGANVLTF
DNA: TGTGCCAGCAGTTCCCCGAAGACTGGGGCCAACGTCCTGACTTTC
size: NA
V: TRBV6-5
D: NA
J: TRBJ2-6

CDR3: CALGTDSYEQYF
DNA: TGTGCCTTAGGGACAGATTCCTACGAGCAGTACTTC
size: few
V: TRBV10-3
D: TRBD1
J: TRBJ2-7

CDR3: CASSHTDRVGQPQHF
DNA: TGTGCCAGCAGCCATACGGACAGGGTGGGTCAGCCCCAGCATTTT
size: NA
V: TRBV12-3/TRBV12-4
D: TRBD1
J: TRBJ1-5

CDR3: CASRWSGFSYNEQFF
DNA: TGTGCCAGCAGATGGAGCGGGTTCTCCTACAATGAGCAGTTCTTC
size: NA
V: TRBV6-2/TRBV6-3
D: NA
J: TRBJ2-1

CDR3: CATSDQAGGITGELFF
DNA: TGTGCCACCAGTGACCAAGCGGGAGGGATCACCGGGGAGCTGTTTTTT
size: few
V: TRBV24-1
D: TRBD2
J: TRBJ2-2

CDR3: CASSQREGTGNEQFF
DNA: TGTGCCAGCAGCCAGCGGGAGGGCACGGGGAATGAGCAGTTCTTC
size: few
V: TRBV7-9
D: TRBD2
J: TRBJ2-1

CDR3: CASSFRRGQGKNYEQYF
DNA: TGTGCCAGCAGTTTTAGAAGGGGACAGGGGAAAAACTACGAGCAGTACTTC
size: NA
V: TRBV12-3/TRBV12-4
D: TRBD1
J: TRBJ2-7

CDR3: CSATRLEITDTQYF
DNA: TGCAGTGCTACGAGACTGGAGATCACAGATACGCAGTATTTT
size: few
V: TRBV20-1
D: NA
J: TRBJ2-3

CDR3: CSARLPGGGRDTQYF
DNA: TGCAGTGCTAGACTCCCGGGGGGGGGACGGGATACGCAGTATTTT
size: few
V: TRBV20-1
D: TRBD2
J: TRBJ2-3

CDR3: CSAKNTRSNEQFF
DNA: TGCAGTGCAAAGAACACTAGGTCCAATGAGCAGTTCTTC
size: few
V: TRBV20-1
D: NA
J: TRBJ2-1

CDR3: CASGLGRGIYEQYF
DNA: TGTGCTAGTGGTTTGGGTCGGGGTATCTACGAGCAGTACTTC
size: many
V: TRBV12-5
D: NA
J: TRBJ2-7

CDR3: CSVEEPRDRVFEAFF
DNA: TGCAGCGTTGAAGAGCCTCGGGACAGGGTTTTTGAAGCTTTCTTT
size: NA
V: TRBV29-1
D: TRBD1
J: TRBJ1-1

CDR3: CASRSSAPQETQYF
DNA: TGCGCCAGCAGGAGTAGCGCCCCCCAAGAGACCCAGTACTTC
size: NA
V: TRBV5-1
D: NA
J: TRBJ2-5